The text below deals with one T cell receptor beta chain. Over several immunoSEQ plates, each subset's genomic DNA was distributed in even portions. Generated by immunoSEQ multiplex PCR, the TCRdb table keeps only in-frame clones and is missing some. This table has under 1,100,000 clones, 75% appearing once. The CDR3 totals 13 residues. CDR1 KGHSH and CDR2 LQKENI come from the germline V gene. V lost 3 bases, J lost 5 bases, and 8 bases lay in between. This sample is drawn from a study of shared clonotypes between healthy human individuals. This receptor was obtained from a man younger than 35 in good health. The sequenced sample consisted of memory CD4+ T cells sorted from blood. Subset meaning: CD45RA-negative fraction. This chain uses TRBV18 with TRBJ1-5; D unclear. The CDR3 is CASSPSEYQPQHF. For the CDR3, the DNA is TGTGCCAGCTCACCGTCAGAGTATCAGCCCCAGCATTTT.